These 4 T cell receptor beta chains originate from one sample sequenced in a study of OX40 agonist ivuxolimab in advanced cancers. Measured with immunoSEQ multiplex PCR; TCRdb has only the in-frame clones, and not every one. The sample contains tens of thousands of clones, around 85% of which appear only once. Specimen: CD4+ or CD8+ T cells sorted from blood, collected in a trial of the OX40 agonist ivuxolimab. The receptors come from an adult with an advanced solid tumor such as melanoma, head and neck, liver or kidney cancer.

A single count supports this clone. This CDR3 is CASSPDRRSGPQHF. CDR3 nucleotides: TGTGCCAGCAGCCCAGACAGGCGCTCGGGGCCCCAGCATTTT. This rearrangement joins TRBV2 to TRBJ1-5, with D perhaps TRBD1 (6 bases). Trimming removed 6 bases from V and 9 bases from J, with 18 bases in between. Germline V gene lookup returns CDR1 SNHLY and CDR2 FYNNEI. This CDR3 has 14 residues.

The gene calls are TRBV7-2 and TRBJ2-3; D is undetermined. The CDR3 runs to 15 residues. Between the trimmed V and J ends, which lost 0 bases and 0 bases, there was a span of 7 bases. Germline CDR1 and CDR2: SGHTA and FQGNSA. CDR3 region: CASSLAYLSTDTQYF. Here the CDR3 DNA reads TGTGCCAGCAGCTTAGCCTATTTAAGCACAGATACGCAGTATTTT.

This clone was picked up many times. CDR3 loop: CASHAVGGNEQFF. The CDR3 DNA reads as TGCGCCAGCCACGCCGTAGGAGGGAATGAGCAGTTCTTC. This chain links TRBV4-1 with TRBJ2-1; D is possibly TRBD2 (6 bases). Germline CDR1 reads MGHRA; CDR2 reads YSYEKL. This CDR3 comprises 13 residues. The ends were cut back, 8 bases at V and 7 bases at J, with 15 bases in the middle.

The gene calls are TRBV6-7 and TRBJ2-7, with 10 bases lining up with TRBD2. TRBV6-7 is an ORF, with its function uncertain. Trimming cost V 5 bases and J 4 bases; bases outside gene matches: 8. The length of the CDR3 is 15 residues. The CDR3: CASSPLAGVRYEQYF. The CDR3 coding sequence is TGTGCCAGCAGTCCCCTAGCGGGAGTAAGGTACGAGCAGTACTTC.